This T cell receptor beta chain was identified in a study of CD8+ T cells in alopecia areata. On the study more broadly: In an open-label trial, patients got 5 to 10 mg tofacitinib twice daily.

Study-level results: Whereas mice showed it more clearly, TCR sharing across patients was murkier, possibly because of HLA.

Regarding treatment: oral pan-JAK inhibitor, 5-10 mg twice daily. The CDR3 has 15 amino acids. Between the trimmed V and J ends, which lost 6 bases and 3 bases, there was a span of 14 bases. The germline V gene encodes CDR1 SGHAT and CDR2 FQNNGV. Turning to this clone: Its antigen remains unidentified.

As the sequencing template, cDNA was produced by extracting RNA and reverse transcribing it. Method: immunoSEQ multiplex PCR; TCRdb's copy keeps in-frame clones and lacks some. The repertoire holds about 270,000 clones, with 60% as singletons. The sample consisted of CD4+ T cells sorted from blood, taken between weeks 51 and 54, from a patient treated with tofacitinib. V usage is TRBV11-2 and J usage is TRBJ2-2, with D tentatively TRBD2 (6 bases). The receptor was isolated from a human donor with alopecia areata. The DNA of the CDR3 is TGTGCCAGCAGTTCAGGGACTCTACACACCGGGGAGCTGTTTTTT. This gives the protein CASSSGTLHTGELFF.